This T cell receptor beta chain was observed in a study of T cell responses to AZD1222 COVID-19 vaccine. This CDR3 contains 15 residues. CDR1 is SGHDN, CDR2 FVKESK, per germline. V was trimmed by 3 bases and J by 5 bases, leaving 16 bases between them. This clone was detected only once. What it binds is not known. Sequencing was performed with immunoSEQ multiplex PCR; in TCRdb, only in-frame clones are kept and a portion is missing. The sample lists about 94,000 clones, less than 85% occurring once. Pooled samples include second doses given at about 4 or 12 weeks. Study findings and constraints: Reports indicate that nearly half of spike-specific TCRs are directed at unmutated variant regions. Donors were largely white British and mainly female; clonal diversity was possibly underestimated.

The sequence was collected from an adult who received the AZD1222 COVID-19 vaccine. The rearrangement links TRBV14 to TRBJ2-5; perhaps TRBD1 as D (6 bases). Source: peripheral blood, taken 28 days after the second AZD1222 dose. CDR3 protein: CASSHIRTARETQYF. CDR3 DNA sequence: TGTGCCAGCAGCCATATACGGACAGCCCGGGAGACCCAGTACTTC. The whole variable domain, filled in from reference TRBV14 and TRBJ2-5, reads EAGVTQFPSHSVIEKGQTVTLRCDPISGHDNLYWYRRVMGKEIKFLLHFVKESKQDESGMPNNRFLAERTGGTYSTLKVQPAELEDSGVYFCASSHIRTARETQYFGPGTRLLVL.